This section outlines one T cell receptor (beta chain) sequence together with its context. Its specificity is unknown. In the ViraFEST assay, antigen-specific CD4+ clonotypes were identified by expansion after peptide-pool stimulation. Cultured cells yielded isolated CD4+ T cells after nine to ten days. Absence of prior SARS-CoV-2 infection characterized the vaccine recipients, who showed negative nucleocapsid antibodies. Every well housed roughly 2.1 million PBMC, which grew in culture alongside around 9.9 IU/ml IL-2 and about 10 ug/ml peptides. Days 3 and 7 saw half the medium replaced with IL-2 medium. Only in-frame clones appear in the TCRdb table, and some are missing; sequencing was by immunoSEQ multiplex PCR. In the table there are about 65,000 clones, roughly four fifths of which are singletons. The data originate from a study of vaccination effects on CD4 cells after COVID-19. At the level of the study: Vaccine administered to participants consisted of two doses of either BNT162b2 or mRNA-1273. Notes on the study in general: Convalescent patients were scarce in the study, and it lacked early post-infection timepoints.

The CDR3 length is 14 residues. Germline V gene sequence: CDR1 KGHDR, CDR2 SFDVKD. The germline V and J ends were trimmed by 3 bases and 9 bases, with 14 bases remaining between them. The source material was CD4+ T cells from PBMCs cultured with HCoV-NL63 spike peptides, sampled before COVID-19 vaccination. The receptor comes from a human donor who received a COVID-19 vaccine. The rearrangement links TRBV24-1 to TRBJ2-4; D is possibly TRBD1 (7 bases). The CDR3 sequence is CATSDPQGGPIQYF. As DNA, the CDR3 is TGTGCCACCAGTGATCCGCAGGGGGGACCCATTCAGTACTTC.